These 8 T cell receptor beta chains share one sample of origin, sequenced in a study of T-cell reconstitution after alpha-beta-depleted transplantation in children (dated by TCRdb to the mid-2010s). Libraries were built with PCR. The instrument was an Illumina HiSeq 2500. To normalize quantification of the TCRbeta repertoire, the TCR libraries were built with molecular barcoding that relied on unique molecular identifiers. Using fastp at Q25 and MiXCR, TCRdb reprocessed the public reads and kept productive beta chains. Each CDR3 protein appears once, grouped with its most common genes and DNA. A total of some 500,000 distinct CDR3 sequences appear in this sample, 15% to 20% of them only once. Roughly 3.3% of the sample comes from the top ten. The sequenced sample was PBMCs from the stem cell graft donor, obtained from the stem cell graft. These receptor sequences come from a human donor who donated a stem cell graft to a child with acute lymphoblastic leukemia.

This chain joins TRBV15 and TRBJ2-7; D remains unclear. The V gene lost 0 bases and the J gene lost 0 bases, with 9 bases spanning the gap. CDR3 length equals 15 residues. CDR1 and CDR2 (germline): LNHNV, YYDKDF (reference sequence). The CDR3 nucleotides read TGTGCCACCAGCAGAGATAACTCCCTCTCCTACGAGCAGTACTTC. Protein product: CATSRDNSLSYEQYF.

DNA of the CDR3: TGTGCCAGCTCACCACCCGGACTAGCGGGAGGGATCGCCAATGAGCAGTTCTTC. This sequence encodes CASSPPGLAGGIANEQFF. The gene calls are TRBV18 and TRBJ2-1; TRBD2 matches at 15 bases. The CDR3 sequence is 18 residues long. CDR1 is KGHSH, CDR2 LQKENI, per germline. J gave up 6 bases and V 0 bases, and 6 bases lay outside the gene matches.

The J gene is TRBJ2-5, the V gene TRBV6-1, with a possible D match to TRBD1 (5 bases). Germline V lookup: CDR1 MNHNS, CDR2 SASEGT. The V end lost 3 bases, the J end lost 5 bases, and 13 bases lay between the germline ends. The CDR3 has 14 residues. CDR3 DNA: TGTGCCAGCAGTGAGCCAGGGATGGCGGAGACCCAGTACTTC. Residues: CASSEPGMAETQYF.

There are a few counts of this clonotype. The CDR3 DNA is TGTGCCAGCAGGCCACAGGGAGGGGGGACTGAAGCTTTCTTT. Amino acids: CASRPQGGGTEAFF. The chain is built from TRBV12-3 or TRBV12-4 and TRBJ1-1; D is possibly TRBD1 (6 bases). V was cut by 6 bases and J by 5 bases, with 16 bases left in between. CDR3 size: 14 residues.

This clonotype has only a few counts. The V and J genes are TRBV5-1 and TRBJ1-4; the D is unclear. Per the germline V gene, CDR1 is SGHRS and CDR2 is YFSETQ. V was clipped by 1 base and J by 3 bases, with 13 bases between them. The CDR3 consists of 16 residues. The CDR3 region is CASSLYLRSANEKLFF. The CDR3 DNA is TGCGCCAGCAGCTTGTATCTTCGGAGCGCTAATGAAAAACTGTTTTTT.

The chain carries TRBV20-1 and TRBJ2-1, with a tentative D call TRBD2 (6 bases). Germline V gene data show CDR1 as DFQATT and CDR2 as SNEGSKA (reference sequence). Trimming left V 3 bases short and J 3 bases short, with 15 bases between. The CDR3 is made up of 15 amino acids. CDR3 loop: CSARDWAGNYNEQFF. CDR3 DNA sequence: TGCAGTGCTAGGGATTGGGCGGGGAACTACAATGAGCAGTTCTTC.

This clonotype was seen more than once but under ten times. This chain connects TRBV5-1 to TRBJ2-1, with TRBD2 matching 8 bases. The CDR3 covers 15 residues. The germline CDR1 and CDR2 sequences are SGHRS and YFSETQ. V gave up 4 bases and J gave up 4 bases; unmatched junction bases: 7. The DNA of the CDR3 is TGCGCCAGCAGCCCGCCTAGCGGGTATTACAATGAGCAGTTCTTC. Translated, it gives CASSPPSGYYNEQFF.

This clonotype was detected a few times. This chain joins TRBV6-1 and TRBJ2-7; 9 nucleotides agree with TRBD2. CDR1 and CDR2 (germline): MNHNS, SASEGT. The CDR3 is 16 amino acids. J was trimmed by 2 bases and V by 6 bases; bases with no gene match: 11. CDR3 DNA sequence: TGTGCCAGCAGAGTCGCTCGGCGGGAGGGGACCTACGAGCAGTACTTC. This codes for CASRVARREGTYEQYF.